Listed below are T cell receptor beta chains from one sample, sequenced in a study of CD8 T cells in Susac syndrome. TCRdb re-called the immunoSEQ multiplex PCR reads through MiXCR, storing one row per CDR3 protein. The sample holds some 260,000 distinct CDR3 sequences, about 88% seen once. Input material: CD8+ T cells from PBMCs. These receptors all stem from a human donor with multiple sclerosis. Both conserved end residues are part of each CDR3. A D gene is named only where the DNA matches it firmly. The listing skips clone size in some rows; elsewhere it reads once, few, many or a size class.

length | D | J | V | size | CDR3 | DNA
15 | TRBD2 | TRBJ2-7 | TRBV6-5 | - | CASSYSPGLSYEQYF | TGTGCCAGCAGTTACTCGCCGGGACTAAGCTACGAGCAGTACTTC
17 | - | TRBJ2-7 | TRBV3-1 | - | CASSQDPYRTASYEQYF | TGTGCCAGCAGCCAAGACCCCTATCGGACGGCCTCCTACGAGCAGTACTTC
15 | TRBD1 | TRBJ1-5 | TRBV7-9 | - | CASSFQGARGQPQHF | TGTGCCAGCAGCTTTCAGGGGGCGAGAGGTCAGCCCCAGCATTTT
12 | - | TRBJ1-2 | TRBV6-6 | - | CASDRRGDGYTF | TGTGCCAGCGACAGGCGGGGGGATGGCTACACCTTC
14 | TRBD2 | TRBJ2-1 | TRBV7-9 | - | CASSSIAGGDEQFF | TGTGCCAGCAGCTCCATAGCGGGAGGTGATGAGCAGTTCTTC
12 | - | TRBJ1-5 | TRBV7-9 | - | CASSLPGEPQHF | TGTGCCAGCAGCTTACCAGGGGAGCCCCAGCATTTT
17 | - | TRBJ2-3 | TRBV29-1 | - | CSPSTLVQGKSTDTQYF | TGCAGCCCATCGACCCTGGTGCAGGGTAAAAGCACAGATACGCAGTATTTT
14 | - | TRBJ1-4 | TRBV27 | - | CASSSRTTNEKLFF | TGTGCCAGCAGTTCCCGTACAACTAATGAAAAACTGTTTTTT
15 | - | TRBJ1-2 | TRBV11-2 | - | CASSPGRGAGYGYTF | TGTGCCAGCAGCCCCGGACGGGGGGCCGGCTATGGCTACACCTTC
17 | TRBD2 | TRBJ2-3 | TRBV9 | - | CASSAGTSGRKADTQYF | TGTGCCAGCAGCGCCGGGACTAGCGGGAGGAAGGCAGATACGCAGTATTTT
17 | TRBD2 | TRBJ2-1 | TRBV7-9 | - | CASSRGLAGGPYNEQFF | TGTGCCAGCAGCAGAGGACTAGCGGGAGGACCTTACAATGAGCAGTTCTTC
18 | - | TRBJ2-3 | TRBV6-5 | - | CASSYSSRGAAGSDTQYF | TGTGCCAGCAGTTACTCGAGTCGGGGCGCAGCGGGTAGTGATACGCAGTATTTT
15 | - | TRBJ2-7 | TRBV4-1 | - | CASSRRGPYSYEQYF | TGCGCCAGCAGCCGGAGGGGGCCCTACTCCTACGAGCAGTACTTC
13 | - | TRBJ2-1 | TRBV10-3 | - | CAISDSLDNEQFF | TGTGCCATCAGTGACTCGCTTGACAATGAGCAGTTCTTC
18 | TRBD2 | TRBJ2-2 | TRBV5-1 | - | CASSLGLAGVPNTGELFF | TGCGCCAGCAGCCTCGGACTAGCGGGAGTCCCGAACACCGGGGAGCTGTTTTTT
13 | - | TRBJ1-1 | TRBV29-1 | - | CSPLRAGNTEAFF | TGCAGCCCCCTGCGGGCAGGGAACACTGAAGCTTTCTTT
15 | TRBD1 | TRBJ1-1 | TRBV28 | - | CASRKTGGANTEAFF | TGTGCCAGCAGAAAGACAGGGGGGGCGAACACTGAAGCTTTCTTT
16 | TRBD2 | TRBJ2-1 | TRBV7-9 | - | CASSFTGSRERDEQFF | TGTGCCAGCAGCTTCACCGGGTCGCGGGAGCGGGATGAGCAGTTCTTC
13 | - | TRBJ1-5 | TRBV9 | - | CASSDRGNQPQHF | TGTGCCAGCAGCGACAGGGGCAATCAGCCCCAGCATTTT
16 | - | TRBJ2-1 | TRBV6-2/TRBV6-3 | - | CASSQMQRVLHNEQFF | TGTGCCAGCAGTCAGATGCAGCGGGTTCTACACAATGAGCAGTTCTTC
13 | - | TRBJ2-1 | TRBV2 | once | CAGRPGDTGEQFF | TGTGCCGGCCGGCCCGGGGACACCGGTGAGCAGTTCTTC
14 | - | TRBJ2-7 | TRBV13 | - | CASRPRTGRYEQYF | TGTGCCAGCAGACCCCGTACAGGGCGCTACGAGCAGTACTTC
16 | TRBD1 | TRBJ1-1 | TRBV5-6 | - | CASSLSGTVMNTEAFF | TGTGCCAGCAGCTTGTCCGGGACAGTCATGAACACTGAAGCTTTCTTT
17 | TRBD2 | TRBJ2-2 | TRBV11-3 | - | CASRKAMASGVTGELFF | TGTGCCAGCAGAAAAGCTATGGCTAGCGGGGTTACCGGGGAGCTGTTTTTT
14 | - | TRBJ1-5 | TRBV6-5 | - | CASRDSSSNQPQHF | TGTGCCAGCAGGGACAGTTCGAGCAATCAGCCCCAGCATTTT
13 | - | TRBJ1-1 | TRBV7-3 | once | CASSLGASTEAFF | TGTGCCAGCAGCTTGGGGGCGAGCACTGAAGCTTTCTTT
14 | - | TRBJ2-1 | TRBV10-3 | - | CAISESQGRDEQFF | TGTGCCATCAGTGAGTCGCAGGGGCGCGATGAGCAGTTCTTC
14 | - | TRBJ1-1 | TRBV27 | - | CASRRGQRSTEAFF | TGTGCCAGCAGGCGAGGACAGCGAAGCACTGAAGCTTTCTTT
15 | TRBD1 | TRBJ2-2 | TRBV5-1 | - | CASSLKGGYTGELFF | TGCGCCAGCAGCTTGAAAGGGGGCTACACCGGGGAGCTGTTTTTT
12 | - | TRBJ2-3 | TRBV27 | - | CASSPRTDTQYF | TGTGCCAGCAGCCCCAGGACGGATACGCAGTATTTT
10 | - | TRBJ2-1 | TRBV2 | - | CATTAGEQLF | TGTGCCACCACAGCGGGCGAGCAGCTCTTC
15 | TRBD2 | TRBJ2-7 | TRBV5-4 | - | CASGLGTTTAYEQYF | TGTGCCAGCGGCTTGGGGACTACCACGGCCTACGAGCAGTACTTC
16 | - | TRBJ2-7 | TRBV27 | once | CASSSSRGTFSYEQYF | TGTGCCAGCAGTTCGTCGCGAGGGACTTTCTCCTACGAGCAGTACTTC